Shown below are 24 T cell receptor beta chains from a single sample sequenced in a study of spatial heterogeneity in lung cancer. One entry per CDR3 protein results from TCRdb running MiXCR on the 5' RACE reads. The table lists roughly 120,000 distinct CDR3 sequences, 12% of them singletons. Time point: blood at routine non-recurrence follow-up after resection. No cells were sorted before sequencing. The whole RNA sequenced was extracted from tumor, nontumor lung or frozen PBMC. The sequenced sample was PBMCs, obtained at follow-up. These receptors came from a male donor with early-stage non-small cell lung cancer.

This clonotype has ten or more counts. This rearrangement joins TRBV18 to TRBJ2-5, with D unresolved. Germline V lookup: CDR1 KGHSH, CDR2 LQKENI. This CDR3 comprises 14 residues. V dropped 5 bases and J dropped 5 bases, with 15 bases sitting between them. The CDR3 DNA reads TGTGCCAGCTCAACACGGCCCTATGGGGAGACCCAGTACTTC. Translation gives CASSTRPYGETQYF.

This clonotype has only a few counts. This rearrangement joins TRBV6-4 to TRBJ2-1; D is perhaps TRBD2 (6 bases). The CDR3 consists of 15 residues. CDR1 and CDR2 from the germline V gene are MRHNA and SNTAGT. Trimming removed 4 bases at V and 7 bases at J, with 17 bases between. The CDR3 DNA reads as TGTGCCAGCAGTGCGGACTATATGGGACGGAATGAGCAGTTCTTC. Protein product: CASSADYMGRNEQFF.

J is TRBJ1-3 and V is TRBV9, with TRBD1 matching 7 bases. Germline assignment: CDR1 SGDLS and CDR2 YYNGEE. CDR3 size: 17 residues. J gave up 1 base and V 0 bases, and 7 bases lay outside the gene matches. The CDR3 region has the DNA TGTGCCAGCAGCGTAGGGGACAGATACTTTTCTGGAAACACCATATATTTT. Its protein is CASSVGDRYFSGNTIYF.

The chain combines TRBV18 with TRBJ1-6, with D possibly TRBD1 on 6 matching bases. CDR1 and CDR2 from the germline V gene are KGHSH and LQKENI. This CDR3 comprises 14 residues. Trimming took 7 bases from V and 7 from J, leaving 14 bases between them. The CDR3 loop is CASFTGQGNSPLHF. In DNA, the CDR3 is TGTGCCAGCTTCACCGGCCAGGGGAATTCACCCCTCCACTTT.

In this sample, this clonotype turned up a few times. The chain links TRBV6-5 to TRBJ1-2; D is unclear. Germline loops: CDR1 MNHEY, CDR2 SVGAGI. V was pared by 2 bases and J by 8 bases, with 6 bases between. CDR3 size: 11 residues. CDR3 protein: CASSYGRGYTF. In nucleotides, the CDR3 is TGTGCCAGCAGTTACGGGCGGGGCTACACCTTC.

This sequence joins TRBV5-4 and TRBJ2-6; D is perhaps TRBD1 (6 bases). Germline loops: CDR1 SGHNT, CDR2 YYREEE (reference sequence). The CDR3 spans 15 residues. Trimming removed 2 bases from V and 2 bases from J, with 8 bases in between. CDR3 in amino acids: CASSLQGPGANVLTF. DNA for the CDR3: TGTGCCAGCAGCTTACAGGGACCTGGGGCCAACGTCCTGACTTTC.

Within the sample, this clonotype is medium-sized (0.01 to 0.1%). For the CDR3, the DNA is TGCAGTGCTAGAGAAGACATTAATTCACCCCTCCACTTT. This translates into CSAREDINSPLHF. The chain joins TRBV20-1 to TRBJ1-6, with unresolved D. Trimming took 0 bases from V and 6 from J, leaving 6 bases between them. The CDR3 totals 13 residues. CDR1 is DFQATT, CDR2 SNEGSKA, per germline (reference sequence).

This clonotype was counted many times. This sequence joins TRBV15 and TRBJ1-5; D remains unclear. Germline V gene data show CDR1 as LNHNV and CDR2 as YYDKDF (reference sequence). The CDR3 consists of 15 residues. Between the trimmed V and J ends, which lost 0 bases and 0 bases, there was a span of 6 bases. In DNA, the CDR3 is TGTGCCACCAGCAGAGATAGAGATAGCAATCAGCCCCAGCATTTT. Translation: CATSRDRDSNQPQHF. Full variable domain (outside the CDR3, taken from reference TRBV15 and TRBJ1-5): DAMVIQNPRYQVTQFGKPVTLSCSQTLNHNVMYWYQQKSSQAPKLLFHYYDKDFNNEADTPDNFQSRRPNTSFCFLDIRSPGLGDTAMYLCATSRDRDSNQPQHFGDGTRLSIL.

This clonotype was seen only a few times. The chain couples TRBV6-2 or TRBV6-3 to TRBJ1-1; 11 bases match TRBD1. The germline CDR1 and CDR2 sequences are MNHEY and SVGEGT. CDR3 length: 15 residues. V was pared by 5 bases and J by 6 bases, with 8 bases of the junction left unmatched. The CDR3 DNA follows: TGTGCCAGCAGTCGGTGGACAGGGGGCTTTCCTGAAGCTTTCTTT. It encodes CASSRWTGGFPEAFF.

This clonotype was observed a handful of times. The V and J genes are TRBV20-1 and TRBJ2-7; 12 nucleotides align to TRBD1. This CDR3 contains 14 residues. J gave up 5 bases and V 1 base, and 3 bases lay outside the gene matches. From germline, CDR1 is DFQATT and CDR2 SNEGSKA (reference sequence). CDR3 region: CSARAGQGANEQYF. The CDR3 DNA reads TGCAGTGCTAGAGCGGGACAGGGGGCGAACGAGCAGTACTTC.

This clonotype was picked up a small number of times. The CDR3, as DNA: TGCGCCAGCTTGGGGGCGGCCGGGGAGCTGTTTTTT. This encodes CASLGAAGELFF. V is TRBV4-3 and J is TRBJ2-2; the D gene is possibly TRBD1 (6 bases). This CDR3 spans 12 amino acids. Germline loops: CDR1 LGHNA, CDR2 YSLEER. The V and J ends lost 8 bases and 6 bases respectively, with 10 bases between them.

At least ten counts were recorded for this clonotype. The rearrangement joins TRBV20-1 to TRBJ2-5; perhaps TRBD2 as D (7 bases). The CDR3 is 13 residues long. Germline V gene sequence: CDR1 DFQATT, CDR2 SNEGSKA (reference sequence). V was clipped by 1 base and J by 7 bases, with 13 bases between them. The CDR3 DNA reads as TGCAGTGCTAGAGCGGGGGGCCCTTGGACCCAGTACTTC. This gives the protein CSARAGGPWTQYF.

This clonotype was detected ten times or more. The gene calls are TRBV20-1 and TRBJ2-3, with 10 bases fitting TRBD1. The germline V gene encodes CDR1 DFQATT and CDR2 SNEGSKA (reference sequence). After removal of 2 bases from V and 4 bases from J, the junction contained 6 bases not matched to a gene. CDR3 length: 15 residues. CDR3 DNA sequence: TGCAGTGCTAGACCCCGGGACAGGGGAGCAGATACGCAGTATTTT. Encoded protein: CSARPRDRGADTQYF.

This clonotype came up a few times. The chain joins TRBV6-6 to TRBJ1-3; D not certain. V dropped 2 bases and J dropped 5 bases, with 4 bases sitting between them. CDR3 size: 12 residues. Germline V gene lookup returns CDR1 MNHNY and CDR2 SVGAGI (reference sequence). CDR3 in DNA: TGTGCCAGCAGTTACGGTAGAAACACCATATATTTT. The encoded protein is CASSYGRNTIYF.

This clonotype turned up a few times. The chain links TRBV7-2 to TRBJ2-5; D unclear. The germline V gene encodes CDR1 SGHTA and CDR2 FQGNSA. The length of the CDR3 is 13 residues. V shed 8 bases and J shed 1 base, with 11 bases lying between them. CDR3 bases: TGTGCCAGCTCCATGCGCACCCAAGAGACCCAGTACTTC. Its translation is CASSMRTQETQYF.

The table lists this clonotype with many counts. The chain links TRBV28 to TRBJ2-7; D may be TRBD1 (5 bases). V gave up 7 bases and J gave up 2 bases, with 18 bases separating them. This CDR3 contains 15 residues. CDR1 and CDR2 (germline): MDHEN, SYDVKM. The CDR3 region has the DNA TGTGCCAGCAAGAAGACGACCGACAGAGCCTACGAGCAGTACTTC. It yields the protein CASKKTTDRAYEQYF. Variable domain in full (rest from reference TRBV28 and TRBJ2-7): DVKVTQSSRYLVKRTGEKVFLECVQDMDHENMFWYRQDPGLGLRLIYFSYDVKMKEKGDIPEGYSVSREKKERFSLILESASTNQTSMYLCASKKTTDRAYEQYFGPGTRLTVT.

This clonotype appeared a few times. V and J are TRBV7-9 and TRBJ1-6, with D maybe TRBD1 (5 bases). Germline CDR1 and CDR2: SEHNR and FQNEAQ (reference sequence). CDR3 size: 14 residues. Trimming shortened V by 5 bases and J by 6 bases, and 11 bases separated the two germline ends. CDR3 DNA sequence: TGTGCCAGCAGCCGGACAAGAATTAATTCACCCCTCCACTTT. Its protein product is CASSRTRINSPLHF. The full variable domain, completed using reference TRBV7-9 and TRBJ1-6, is DTGVSQNPRHKITKRGQNVTFRCDPISEHNRLYWYRQTLGQGPEFLTYFQNEAQLEKSRLLSDRFSAERPKGSFSTLEIQRTEQGDSAMYLCASSRTRINSPLHFGNGTRLTVT.

This clonotype was counted at least ten times. The chain recombines TRBV27 with TRBJ1-5; D gene uncertain. Germline CDR1 and CDR2: MNHEY and SMNVEV (reference sequence). The V end lost 8 bases, the J end lost 4 bases, and 24 bases lay between the germline ends. The CDR3 spans 17 residues. The CDR3 region has the DNA TGTGCCAGCTCTACGGGTCGTGGTGCAGTGGGAAATCAGCCCCAGCATTTT. Protein: CASSTGRGAVGNQPQHF.

This clonotype was observed at least ten times. This rearrangement joins TRBV7-2 to TRBJ2-2; D may be TRBD2 (5 bases). CDR3 length: 14 residues. CDR1 and CDR2 (germline): SGHTA, FQGNSA. V shed 4 bases and J shed 2 bases, with 8 bases lying between them. The CDR3 DNA is TGTGCCAGCAGCTCCGGACTTAACACCGGGGAGCTGTTTTTT. It encodes CASSSGLNTGELFF. Supplemented by reference TRBV7-2 and TRBJ2-2, the full variable domain reads GAGVSQSPSNKVTEKGKDVELRCDPISGHTALYWYRQSLGQGLEFLIYFQGNSAPDKSGLPSDRFSAERTGGSVSTLTIQRTQQEDSAVYLCASSSGLNTGELFFGEGSRLTVL.

The chain has TRBV9 and TRBJ1-5; no clear D. The CDR3 contains 16 residues. Germline CDR1 reads SGDLS; CDR2 reads YYNGEE. V was clipped by 4 bases and J by 6 bases, with 20 bases between them. CDR3 nucleotide sequence: TGTGCCAGCAGCCAACCTCTCGGGGAAGGCGCTCAGCCCCAGCATTTT. Translated, it gives CASSQPLGEGAQPQHF.

At least ten counts were recorded for this clonotype. This chain connects TRBV25-1 to TRBJ2-7; possibly TRBD2 for D (6 bases). Germline lookup yields CDR1 MGHDK and CDR2 SYGVNS. The CDR3 is 17 amino acids. V dropped 0 bases and J dropped 3 bases, with 18 bases sitting between them. The CDR3 bases are TGTGCCAGCAGTGAATACTCCCCAGCGGGTCAACGCTACGAGCAGTACTTC. Its translation is CASSEYSPAGQRYEQYF.

This clonotype was seen a few times. V gene TRBV28 combines with J gene TRBJ2-5, with D perhaps TRBD1 (6 bases). V dropped 8 bases and J dropped 1 base, with 17 bases sitting between them. The CDR3 consists of 15 residues. Germline lookup yields CDR1 MDHEN and CDR2 SYDVKM. In nucleotides, the CDR3 is TGTGCCAGCTGTTCAGGGGCAGGGGCCCAAGAGACCCAGTACTTC. Translation: CASCSGAGAQETQYF. The variable domain in full, completed from reference TRBV28 and TRBJ2-5, reads DVKVTQSSRYLVKRTGEKVFLECVQDMDHENMFWYRQDPGLGLRLIYFSYDVKMKEKGDIPEGYSVSREKKERFSLILESASTNQTSMYLCASCSGAGAQETQYFGPGTRLLVL.

In its sample, this clonotype was seen a few times. The CDR3, as DNA: TGTGCCAGCAGCTCAAGCGGGGGGACCGGGGAGCTGTTTTTT. Amino acid sequence: CASSSSGGTGELFF. The chain employs TRBV13 and TRBJ2-2; TRBD2 agrees at 9 bases. The germline V gene has CDR1 PRHDT and CDR2 FYEKMQ (reference sequence). The CDR3 covers 14 residues. V lost 4 bases to trimming and J lost 5 bases; unmatched junction nucleotides: 2.

This chain connects TRBV4-2 to TRBJ2-1; 7 bases match TRBD2. The germline CDR1 and CDR2 sequences are LGHNA and YNFKEQ. The length of the CDR3 is 13 residues. Trimming at V came to 8 bases and at J to 9 bases, leaving 10 bases not matched to a gene. CDR3 protein: CASRGVQEGEQFF. The CDR3 DNA reads as TGTGCCAGCCGGGGGGTCCAGGAGGGTGAGCAGTTCTTC.